The present T cell receptor (beta chain) was sequenced within a study of T cell clonality in common variable immunodeficiency. Study-wide findings and caveats: CVID patient heterogeneity limited repertoire-clinical complication correlations. In common variable immunodeficiency, TCR beta chains reportedly carried fewer deletions and N-nucleotide insertions. TCRbeta clonality was increased in CVID versus healthy controls. Fewer TCRbeta clones were shared among CVID subjects than controls.

The method was immunoSEQ multiplex PCR; TCRdb's version includes in-frame clones alone and lacks a portion of them. The specimen has about 59,000 clones, none found just once. This clone came up many times. Antigen specificity is unknown. The sequencing input was peripheral blood mononuclear cells. This sequence originates from a person aged 18-70 years in good health.

CDR3 loop: CARSFGQGVTEAFF. The part of the CDR3 DNA that was read is TGTGCCAGAAGCTTCGGACAGGGTGTAACTGAA. The chain joins TRBV5-3 to TRBJ1-1, with 8 bases fitting TRBD1. The sequenced fragment ends 3 residues before the CDR3 boundary, so the rest is inferred from the germline J gene. TRBV5-3 is an ORF, with its function uncertain. Unmatched junction bases numbered 5, after V lost 2 bases and J lost 5 bases. This CDR3 has 14 residues.